This is a list of T cell receptor beta chains from one sample in a study of chemoradiotherapy in HPV16-positive cancers. Here immunoSEQ multiplex PCR was the method, and the copy in TCRdb shows in-frame clones only, minus some. The sample contains over 8,500 clones, 70% to 90% of which appear only once. The material was tumor tissue, obtained from a patient who underwent chemoradiotherapy. The receptors derive from a human donor with HPV-associated anogenital cancer. CDR3s include the opening cysteine and the closing phenylalanine or tryptophan. The order of the fields is J gene, clone size, D gene, V gene, CDR3 length, CDR3 protein, CDR3 DNA. A D gene is named only where the DNA matches it firmly. Clone size is not always given. Where it is, it says once, few, many or a class for expanded clones.

TRBJ1-1 | medium-sized | . | TRBV2 | 15 | CASRVKQGMNTEAFF | TGTGCCAGCAGAGTTAAACAGGGCATGAACACTGAAGCTTTCTTT
TRBJ1-6 | once | . | TRBV4-1 | 20 | CASSQEVPVGGGSYNSPLHF | TGCGCCAGCAGCCAAGAAGTTCCTGTTGGGGGAGGCTCCTATAATTCACCCCTCCACTTT
TRBJ1-3 | . | TRBD1 | TRBV2 | 14 | CASRETGGGNTIYF | TGTGCCAGCAGAGAGACAGGGGGTGGAAACACCATATATTTT
TRBJ1-5 | . | . | TRBV27 | 15 | CASSLFGGNNQPQHF | TGTGCCAGCAGTTTATTTGGGGGGAACAATCAGCCCCAGCATTTT
TRBJ1-1 | . | . | TRBV5-7 | 15 | CASSFLDTINTEAFF | TGTGCCAGCAGCTTTCTGGACACCATTAACACTGAAGCTTTCTTT
TRBJ2-7 | . | TRBD1 | TRBV5-1 | 15 | CASSLRGTASYEQYF | TGCGCCAGCAGCTTGCGAGGGACAGCCTCCTACGAGCAGTACTTC
TRBJ1-1 | . | . | TRBV7-9 | 15 | CASSPALGRAGGAFF | TGTGCCAGCAGCCCAGCGCTTGGCAGGGCGGGAGGAGCTTTCTTT
TRBJ2-6 | . | . | TRBV19 | 14 | CASSPGSGANVLTF | TGTGCCAGTAGCCCTGGGTCTGGGGCCAACGTCCTGACTTTC
TRBJ2-2 | . | . | TRBV29-1 | 13 | CSVGSTQGGELFF | TGCAGCGTTGGTTCCACTCAGGGCGGGGAGCTGTTTTTT
TRBJ2-1 | . | . | TRBV18 | 17 | CASSPRRIRTNYNEQFF | TGTGCCAGCTCACCCAGGAGGATACGAACCAACTACAATGAGCAGTTCTTC
TRBJ2-4 | few | TRBD1 | TRBV27 | 19 | CASSLSTPYRDRGLNIQYF | TGTGCCAGCAGTTTATCAACCCCTTACCGGGACAGGGGGCTGAACATTCAGTACTTC
TRBJ1-2 | . | TRBD1 | TRBV9 | 16 | CASSVDPTGQGSGYTF | TGTGCCAGCAGCGTAGACCCCACGGGACAGGGTTCCGGCTACACCTTC
TRBJ2-7 | . | TRBD1 | TRBV29-1 | 13 | CSVGGQGMYEQYF | TGCAGCGTTGGGGGACAGGGGATGTACGAGCAGTACTTC
TRBJ1-1 | . | . | TRBV30 | 13 | CAWRPGENTEAFF | TGTGCCTGGAGACCAGGGGAGAACACTGAAGCTTTCTTT
TRBJ1-2 | . | . | TRBV2 | 15 | CASSELRSGGGGYTF | TGTGCCAGCAGTGAATTGAGGTCTGGGGGAGGCGGCTACACCTTC
TRBJ2-1 | once | . | TRBV7-3 | 16 | CASSLDSGVTGNEQFF | TGTGCCAGCAGCCTAGACTCGGGGGTAACGGGCAATGAGCAGTTCTTC
TRBJ1-5 | . | . | TRBV6-5 | 13 | CASKRQDNQPQHF | TGTGCCAGCAAAAGACAGGATAATCAGCCCCAGCATTTT
TRBJ1-2 | . | . | TRBV19 | 13 | CASRRTVDYGYTF | TGTGCCAGTAGGAGGACAGTAGATTATGGCTACACCTTC
TRBJ1-2 | . | . | TRBV28 | 11 | CASSLAYGYTF | TGTGCCAGCAGTTTAGCGTATGGCTACACCTTC
TRBJ2-7 | once | . | TRBV5-3 | 15 | CARSLVGGASYEQYF | TGTGCCAGAAGCTTGGTGGGGGGGGCCTCCTACGAGCAGTACTTC
TRBJ1-2 | . | . | TRBV30 | 15 | CAWSVGADSNYGYTF | TGTGCCTGGAGTGTAGGGGCGGATTCCAACTATGGCTACACCTTC
TRBJ1-4 | . | TRBD1 | TRBV5-6 | 14 | CASSSYDRAEKLFF | TGTGCCAGCAGCTCTTATGACAGGGCTGAAAAACTGTTTTTT
TRBJ2-7 | . | . | TRBV6-1 | 12 | CASRGLANEQYF | TGTGCCAGCCGTGGGCTAGCGAACGAGCAGTACTTC
TRBJ1-6 | . | . | TRBV6-6 | 13 | CASTQTANSPLHF | TGTGCCAGCACCCAGACAGCTAATTCACCCCTCCACTTT
TRBJ1-1 | . | . | TRBV7-9 | 13 | CASSSSQVLEAFF | TGTGCCAGCAGCTCGTCCCAGGTCCTTGAAGCTTTCTTT
TRBJ2-1 | . | TRBD2 | TRBV7-2 | 15 | CASSLATSGVNEQFF | TGTGCCAGCAGCTTAGCGACTAGCGGGGTCAATGAGCAGTTCTTC
TRBJ1-5 | . | . | TRBV30 | 15 | CAWSVRGIGNQPQHF | TGTGCCTGGAGTGTCCGGGGGATAGGCAATCAGCCCCAGCATTTT